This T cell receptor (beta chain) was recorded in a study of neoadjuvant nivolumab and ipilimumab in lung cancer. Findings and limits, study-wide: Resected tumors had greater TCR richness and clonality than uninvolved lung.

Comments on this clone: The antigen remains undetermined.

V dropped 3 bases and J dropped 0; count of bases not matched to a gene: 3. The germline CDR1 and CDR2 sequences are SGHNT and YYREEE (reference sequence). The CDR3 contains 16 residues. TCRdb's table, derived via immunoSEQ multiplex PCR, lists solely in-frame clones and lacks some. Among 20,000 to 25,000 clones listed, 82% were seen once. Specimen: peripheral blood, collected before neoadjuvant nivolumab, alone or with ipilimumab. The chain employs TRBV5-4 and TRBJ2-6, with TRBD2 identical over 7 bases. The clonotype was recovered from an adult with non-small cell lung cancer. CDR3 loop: CASSWEGFSGANVLTF. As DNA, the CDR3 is TGTGCCAGCAGCTGGGAGGGGTTCTCTGGGGCCAACGTCCTGACTTTC.